The 7 T cell receptor beta chains below all came from one sample that was sequenced in a study of shared clonotypes between healthy human individuals (dated by TCRdb to 2020 to 2021). To prepare the library, the immunoSEQ multiplex PCR assay was applied. The source is immuneACCESS, and TCRdb retained only in-frame sequences with V and J called. Part of the clones is not carried over; for the studies checked, unresolved V genes explain less than half of this, and the remainder is unexplained. Present in this sample are 2 million to 2.5 million clones, over 85% of which were seen just once. Clones ranked in the top ten supply under 0.45% of the sample. Sequencing used naive CD4+ T cells from PBMCs. The cell subset or site label corresponds to: CD45RA+ positively selected. The receptors derive from a man in his late teens or twenties in good health. Some clones in this sample may be carry-over from other donors' samples.

This rearrangement joins TRBV7-2 to TRBJ1-1; unclear D gene. The CDR3 is made up of 13 amino acids. Germline-derived CDR1 and CDR2 are SGHTA and FQGNSA. Trimming left V 11 bases short and J 4 bases short, with 17 bases between. CDR3 DNA sequence: TGTGCCGCCAGCTTAACCACGGGCACTGAAGCTTTCTTT. Translating gives CAASLTTGTEAFF.

This clone was seen just once. This specimen includes other DNA sequences encoding the same CDR3. The rearrangement joins TRBV5-4 to TRBJ2-7, with 13 bases identical to TRBD2. Germline lookup yields CDR1 SGHNT and CDR2 YYREEE (reference sequence). This CDR3 comprises 14 residues. J gave up 5 bases and V 4 bases, and 3 bases lay outside the gene matches. Here the CDR3 DNA reads TGTGCCAGCAGCCCTGGACTAGCGGGAGACGAGCAGTACTTC. Protein: CASSPGLAGDEQYF.

This clone was picked up one time. The rearrangement joins TRBV19 to TRBJ2-3, with 13 positions matching TRBD2. This CDR3 is 17 amino acids long. CDR1 is LNHDA, CDR2 SQIVND, per germline (reference sequence). V was clipped by 2 bases and J by 6 bases; unmatched bases: 8. Here the CDR3 DNA reads TGTGCCAGTAGTATAAGGGGACTAGCGGGGCTCGGGGATACGCAGTATTTT. This gives the protein CASSIRGLAGLGDTQYF. The whole variable domain, remainder taken from reference TRBV19 and TRBJ2-3, is DGGITQSPKYLFRKEGQNVTLSCEQNLNHDAMYWYRQDPGQGLRLIYYSQIVNDFQKGDIAEGYSVSREKKESFPLTVTSAQKNPTAFYLCASSIRGLAGLGDTQYFGPGTRLTVL.

The chain combines TRBV6-5 with TRBJ1-1, with D possibly TRBD1 on 5 matching bases. The CDR3 spans 13 residues. V lost 4 bases, J lost 1 base, and 7 bases lay in between. Germline loops: CDR1 MNHEY, CDR2 SVGAGI. This CDR3 reads CASSWGRNTEAFF. The CDR3, as DNA: TGTGCCAGCAGTTGGGGGAGGAACACTGAAGCTTTCTTT.

The chain links TRBV7-9 to TRBJ1-4; 10 bases align to TRBD1. This CDR3 has 15 residues. V lost 5 bases and J lost 6; bases outside the gene matches: 6. Germline loops: CDR1 SEHNR, CDR2 FQNEAQ (reference sequence). CDR3 region: CASSGTGEGDEKLFF. CDR3 bases: TGTGCCAGCAGCGGGACAGGGGAAGGGGATGAAAAACTGTTTTTT.

The rearrangement uses TRBV7-9 and TRBJ2-3; D is perhaps TRBD1 (6 bases). This CDR3 is built from 15 residues. Germline V gene lookup returns CDR1 SEHNR and CDR2 FQNEAQ (reference sequence). Between the trimmed V and J ends, which lost 5 bases and 3 bases, there was a span of 15 bases. CDR3 loop: CASSRWTVRTDTQYF. DNA of the CDR3: TGTGCCAGCAGCCGCTGGACAGTGAGGACAGATACGCAGTATTTT.

Turning to this clone: Other DNA sequences in this sample translate to the same CDR3. The chain couples TRBV9 to TRBJ1-3; D is ambiguous. The V gene's germline CDR1 is SGDLS and CDR2 YYNGEE. Trimming left V 0 bases short and J 1 base short, with 5 bases between. The CDR3 covers 14 residues. The CDR3 DNA reads as TGTGCCAGCAGCGTAGTGGGGTCTGGAAACACCATATATTTT. Translating gives CASSVVGSGNTIYF. Full variable domain (rest looked up from reference TRBV9 and TRBJ1-3): DSGVTQTPKHLITATGQRVTLRCSPRSGDLSVYWYQQSLDQGLQFLIQYYNGEERAKGNILERFSAQQFPDLHSELNLSSLELGDSALYFCASSVVGSGNTIYFGEGSWLTVV.